The entry that follows covers one TCR beta chain sequence. This entry belongs to a study of blood T cell repertoires in COVID-19. Study summary: Specimens from acute and convalescent COVID-19 originated in the United States, Italy and Spain. The cDNA or gDNA used as material had been derived from T cells, B-cell-depleted T cells, or PBMCs.

In the original analysis: Amplifying reference gene primers gave estimates of nucleated cell counts. Libraries were prepared by immunoSEQ multiplex PCR; TCRdb keeps only in-frame clonotypes and omits some of them. The V and J calls and clone size are taken from that table; D and trimming were inferred from the DNA. Among under 300,000 clones listed, roughly 88% were seen once. CDR1 LGHDT and CDR2 YNNKEL come from the germline V gene (reference sequence). This CDR3 has 16 residues. V lost 3 bases to trimming and J lost 5 bases; unmatched junction nucleotides: 8. Input material: peripheral blood. This TCR derives from a woman between 65 and 79 years old with acute or convalescent COVID-19. The chain carries TRBV3-1 (or the pseudogene TRBV3-2) and TRBJ2-5, with TRBD1 identical over 11 bases. The CDR3 DNA reads TGTGCCAGCAGCCAGCCGGGACAGGGGGGGCGCGAGACCCAGTACTTC. It specifies CASSQPGQGGRETQYF.